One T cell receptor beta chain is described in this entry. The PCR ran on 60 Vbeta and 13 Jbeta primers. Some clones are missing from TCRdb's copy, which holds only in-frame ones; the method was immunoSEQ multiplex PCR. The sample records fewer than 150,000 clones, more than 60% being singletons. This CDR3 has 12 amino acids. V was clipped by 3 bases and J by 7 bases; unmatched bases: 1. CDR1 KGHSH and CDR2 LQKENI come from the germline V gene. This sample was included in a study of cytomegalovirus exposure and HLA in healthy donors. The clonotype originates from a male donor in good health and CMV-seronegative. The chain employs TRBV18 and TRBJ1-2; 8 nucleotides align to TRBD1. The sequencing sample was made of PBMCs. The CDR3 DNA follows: TGTGCCAGCTCACCTACAGGGGGTGGCTACACCTTC. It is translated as CASSPTGGGYTF.